The source of this T cell receptor (beta chain) is a study of T cell repertoires in cytomegalovirus infection. As for the study in general: Public TCR beta signatures provided an indication of both CMV infection and a matching HLA type. Study results and caveats: CMV carriers having the relevant HLA were flagged by cumulative public TCR beta family frequency.

TCRdb re-called the reads with MiXCR, one entry per CDR3 protein. The table has roughly 180,000 distinct CDR3 sequences, approximately 28% seen once; the top ten hold around 29%. Germline assignment: CDR1 KGHSH and CDR2 LQKENI. The CDR3 sequence is 17 residues long. Trimming took 4 bases from V and 4 from J; bases not matched to a gene: 13. Concerning this clonotype itself: The target antigen is unknown.

Sequencing used PBMCs. V and J are TRBV18 and TRBJ1-2; 9 nucleotides agree with TRBD1. The receptor's source is a human donor in good health (CMV status not recorded). Some clones in this sample may be carry-over from other donors' samples. The CDR3 reads CASSLRTGENFVYGYTF. The CDR3 nucleotides are TGTGCCAGCTCACTCCGGACAGGGGAGAACTTTGTCTATGGCTACACCTTC.